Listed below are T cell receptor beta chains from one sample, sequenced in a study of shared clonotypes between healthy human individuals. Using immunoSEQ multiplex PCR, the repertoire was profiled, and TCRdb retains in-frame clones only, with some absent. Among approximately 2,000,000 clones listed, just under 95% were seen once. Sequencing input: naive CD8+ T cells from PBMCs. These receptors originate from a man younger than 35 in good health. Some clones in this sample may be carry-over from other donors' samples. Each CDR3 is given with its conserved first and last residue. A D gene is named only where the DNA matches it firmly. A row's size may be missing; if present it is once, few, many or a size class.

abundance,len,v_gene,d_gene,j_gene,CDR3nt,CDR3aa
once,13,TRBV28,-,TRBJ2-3,TGTGCCAGCAGTCTCAGGGGTTCAGATACGCAGTATTTT,CASSLRGSDTQYF
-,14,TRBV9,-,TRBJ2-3,TGTGCCAGCAGCCCCCGGACAGGCACAGATACGCAGTATTTT,CASSPRTGTDTQYF
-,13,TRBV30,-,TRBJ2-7,TGTGCCTGGAGTTATGGGACAAGCTACGAGCAGTACTTC,CAWSYGTSYEQYF
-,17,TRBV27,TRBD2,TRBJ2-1,TGTGCCAGCAGTTTAGGTCCGGGAGCGGGGGGCTACAATGAGCAGTTCTTC,CASSLGPGAGGYNEQFF
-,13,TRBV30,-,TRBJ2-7,TGTGCCTGGAGTGTCGGCAGTGGCTACGAGCAGTACTTC,CAWSVGSGYEQYF
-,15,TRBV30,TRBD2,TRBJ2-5,TGTGCCTGGGATCTAGCGGGAGGGGGGATGGAGACCCAGTACTTC,CAWDLAGGGMETQYF
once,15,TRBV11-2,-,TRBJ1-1,TGTGCCAGCAGCTTAGATCGGTCAACAGGGAGGCGAGCTTTCTTT,CASSLDRSTGRRAFF
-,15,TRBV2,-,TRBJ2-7,TGTGCCAGCAGGGACTCCCACGACGGCCACTACGAGCAGTACTTC,CASRDSHDGHYEQYF
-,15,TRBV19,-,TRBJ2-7,TGTGCCAGTTGCAATTTGTGGCAGGGCCCCTACGAGCAGTACTTC,CASCNLWQGPYEQYF
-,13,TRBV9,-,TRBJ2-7,TGTGCCAGCAGCCCGGGACGGGACTACGAGCAGTACTTC,CASSPGRDYEQYF
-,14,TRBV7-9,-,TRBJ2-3,TGTGCCAGCACCAGGGGAGAACAGGAAGATACGCAGTATTTT,CASTRGEQEDTQYF
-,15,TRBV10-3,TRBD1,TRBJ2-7,TGTGCCATCAGTGAGTCCGGGACAGGGAATCCCGAGCAGTACTTC,CAISESGTGNPEQYF
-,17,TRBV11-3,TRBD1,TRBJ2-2,TGTGCCAGCAGCCCCACCCGGGGACAGCCTCCTAGGGGGGAGCTGTTTTTT,CASSPTRGQPPRGELFF
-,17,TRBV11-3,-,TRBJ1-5,TGTGCCAGCAGCTTAGAGAACCGGGACGGCCTCAATCAGCCCCAGCATTTT,CASSLENRDGLNQPQHF
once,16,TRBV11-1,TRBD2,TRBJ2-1,TGTGCCAGCAGCCCATACGCGGGGGGGTTTGTGAATGAGCAGTTCTTC,CASSPYAGGFVNEQFF
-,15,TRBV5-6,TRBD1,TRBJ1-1,TGTGCCAGCAGCTCCCGGACAGGTACGAACACTGAAGCTTTCTTT,CASSSRTGTNTEAFF
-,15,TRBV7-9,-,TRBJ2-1,TGTGCCAGCAGCGTACGACAGATAATGAACAATGAGCAGTTCTTC,CASSVRQIMNNEQFF
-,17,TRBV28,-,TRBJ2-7,TGTGCCAGCAGTTTAGTCTCGGGCGGATTCAGTGCCTACGAGCAGTACTTC,CASSLVSGGFSAYEQYF
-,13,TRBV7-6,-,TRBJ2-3,TGTGCCAGCAGCTTTGGGGGTACAGATACGCAGTATTTT,CASSFGGTDTQYF
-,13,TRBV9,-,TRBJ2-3,TGTGCCAGCAGCGTAAGAGGGACGGATACGCAGTATTTT,CASSVRGTDTQYF
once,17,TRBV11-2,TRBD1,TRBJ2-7,TGTGCCAGCAGCTTAGCCCCGGGACAGGGGCAATCCTACGAGCAGTACTTC,CASSLAPGQGQSYEQYF
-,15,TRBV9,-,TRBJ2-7,TGTGCCAGCAGCGTAGATTGGACAAGCTCCTACGAGCAGTACTTC,CASSVDWTSSYEQYF
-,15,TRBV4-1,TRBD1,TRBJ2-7,TGCGCCAGCAGCCACGCTGGGACAGCTTTTTACGAGCAGTACTTC,CASSHAGTAFYEQYF
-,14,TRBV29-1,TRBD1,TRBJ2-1,TGCAGCGTGACATCATCCAGGGGGCGGTATGAGCAGTTCTTC,CSVTSSRGRYEQFF
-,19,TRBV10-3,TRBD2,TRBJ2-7,TGTGCCATCAGTGAGTCGCATGTGTCGCCTAGCGGGATCTATTACGAGCAGTACTTC,CAISESHVSPSGIYYEQYF
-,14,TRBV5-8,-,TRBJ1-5,TGTGCCAGCAGCTTCCGGACGTTAGGTCAGCCCCAGCATTTT,CASSFRTLGQPQHF
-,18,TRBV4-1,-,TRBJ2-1,TGCGCCAGCAGCCCAGGCGGGTATCGGGGCCCTTCTTACAATGAGCAGTTCTTC,CASSPGGYRGPSYNEQFF
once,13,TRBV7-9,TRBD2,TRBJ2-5,TGTGCCAGCAGCTCCGGGGGGGTGGCGACCCAGTACTTC,CASSSGGVATQYF
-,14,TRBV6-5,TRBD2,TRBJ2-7,TGTGCCAGCAGACCTCTAGCGGTCTACTACGAGCAGTACTTC,CASRPLAVYYEQYF
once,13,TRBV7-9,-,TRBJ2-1,TGTGCCAGCAGCCCCAGGGGTACGGATGAGCAGTTCTTC,CASSPRGTDEQFF
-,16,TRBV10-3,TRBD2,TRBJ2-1,TGTGCCATCAGTTCTCCGGGACTAGCGTTCTACAATGAGCAGTTCTTC,CAISSPGLAFYNEQFF
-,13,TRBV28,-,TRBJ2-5,TGTGCCAGCAGTAGGGTGAACGGAGAGACCCAGTACTTC,CASSRVNGETQYF
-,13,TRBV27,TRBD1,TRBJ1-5,TGTGCCAGCAGTGGACAGGGGCCTCAGCCCCAGCATTTT,CASSGQGPQPQHF
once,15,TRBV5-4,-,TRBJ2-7,TGTGCCAGCCGCCAAGACCGGGAACCACGGGGTGAGCAGTACTTC,CASRQDREPRGEQYF
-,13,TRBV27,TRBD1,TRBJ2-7,TGTGCCAGCAGTTTTGGGACAGGGACCGAGCAGTACTTC,CASSFGTGTEQYF
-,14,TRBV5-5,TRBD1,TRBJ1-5,TGTGCCAGCAGCGGGGGACAGAGCAATCAGCCCCAGCATTTT,CASSGGQSNQPQHF
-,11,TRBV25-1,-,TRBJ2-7,TGTGCCAGCAGTGCGGCCTACGAGCAGTACTTC,CASSAAYEQYF
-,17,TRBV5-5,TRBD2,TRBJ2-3,TGTGCCAGCAGCCCCTGGTCGAGCGGGGGTAGCACAGATACGCAGTATTTT,CASSPWSSGGSTDTQYF
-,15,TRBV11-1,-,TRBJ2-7,TGTGCCAGCAGCTTCCGAGGTGGTGGGACTTACGAGCAGTACTTC,CASSFRGGGTYEQYF
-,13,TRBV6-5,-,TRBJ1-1,TGTGCCAGCAGTTATAGAGGGGGCACTGAAGCTTTCTTT,CASSYRGGTEAFF
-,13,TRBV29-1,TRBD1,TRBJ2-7,TGCAGCGCTGCCGGGACAGGGGGGTACGAGCAGTACTTC,CSAAGTGGYEQYF
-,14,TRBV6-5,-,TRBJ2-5,TGTGCCAGCAGCCGTAGCCGGGGGGCGGAGACCCAGTACTTC,CASSRSRGAETQYF
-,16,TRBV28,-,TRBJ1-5,TGTGCCAGCAGATCTTCCAAAAAGGGGAGCAATCAGCCCCAGCATTTT,CASRSSKKGSNQPQHF
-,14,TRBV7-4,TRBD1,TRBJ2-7,TGTGCCAGCAGCTCCTTGACAGGGGGCACCGAGCAGTACTTC,CASSSLTGGTEQYF
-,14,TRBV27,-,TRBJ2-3,TGTGCCAGCAGTTGGTTTCGTCCCACAGATACGCAGTATTTT,CASSWFRPTDTQYF
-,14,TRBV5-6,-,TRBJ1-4,TGTGCCAGCAGCCCCAGGGAATATAATGAAAAACTGTTTTTT,CASSPREYNEKLFF
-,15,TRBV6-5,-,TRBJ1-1,TGTGCCAGCAGTTACGGGCCCCCGGGGGACACTGAAGCTTTCTTT,CASSYGPPGDTEAFF
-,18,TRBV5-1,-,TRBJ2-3,TGCGCCAGCAGCTTGGGACGGTGGGGCGATGGGTTTACAGATACGCAGTATTTT,CASSLGRWGDGFTDTQYF
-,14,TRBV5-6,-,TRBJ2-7,TGTGCCAGCAGTCCACAGGGTCTTTCCTACGAGCAGTACTTC,CASSPQGLSYEQYF
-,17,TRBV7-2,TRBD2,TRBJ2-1,TGTGCCAGCAGCTTGGTTGGAGTAGCGGGAGGGCCCAATGAGCAGTTCTTC,CASSLVGVAGGPNEQFF
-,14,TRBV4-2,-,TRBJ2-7,TGTGCCAGCAGCCAAGAAGGGACCACGACAGAGCAGTACTTC,CASSQEGTTTEQYF
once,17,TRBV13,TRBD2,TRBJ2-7,TGTGCCAGCAGCCCGCAACTCATAGCGGGAGGGCAGGGCGAGCAGTACTTC,CASSPQLIAGGQGEQYF
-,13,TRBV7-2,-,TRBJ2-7,TGTGCCAGCAGCTTAGGACGAATTGCCGAGCAGTACTTC,CASSLGRIAEQYF
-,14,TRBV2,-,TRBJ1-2,TGTGCCAGCCCGGGGGCAGCAACCGTTTATGGCTACACCTTC,CASPGAATVYGYTF
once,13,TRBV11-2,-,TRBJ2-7,TGTGCCAGCAGCTTATTGAGCCAGGTAAAATGGTACTTC,CASSLLSQVKWYF
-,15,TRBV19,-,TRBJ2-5,TGTGCCAGTAGTAGTCCAGGGCTAGGTAGAGAGACCCAGTACTTC,CASSSPGLGRETQYF